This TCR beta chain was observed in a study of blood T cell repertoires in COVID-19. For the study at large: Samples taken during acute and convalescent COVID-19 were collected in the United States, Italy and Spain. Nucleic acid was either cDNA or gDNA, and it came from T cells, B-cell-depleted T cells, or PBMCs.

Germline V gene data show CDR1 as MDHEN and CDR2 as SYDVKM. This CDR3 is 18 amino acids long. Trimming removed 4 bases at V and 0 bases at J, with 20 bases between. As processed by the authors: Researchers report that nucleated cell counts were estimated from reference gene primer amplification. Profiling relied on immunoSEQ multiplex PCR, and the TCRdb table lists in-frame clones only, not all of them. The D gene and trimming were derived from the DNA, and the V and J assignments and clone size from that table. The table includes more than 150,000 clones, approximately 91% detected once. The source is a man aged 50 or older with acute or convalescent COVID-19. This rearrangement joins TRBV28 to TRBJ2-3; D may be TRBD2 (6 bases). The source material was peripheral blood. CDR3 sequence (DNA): TGTGCCAGCAGTTCCCTTCCCCTAGCGCGGTCTAGCACAGATACGCAGTATTTT. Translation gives CASSSLPLARSSTDTQYF. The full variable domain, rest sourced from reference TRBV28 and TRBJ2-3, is DVKVTQSSRYLVKRTGEKVFLECVQDMDHENMFWYRQDPGLGLRLIYFSYDVKMKEKGDIPEGYSVSREKKERFSLILESASTNQTSMYLCASSSLPLARSSTDTQYFGPGTRLTVL.